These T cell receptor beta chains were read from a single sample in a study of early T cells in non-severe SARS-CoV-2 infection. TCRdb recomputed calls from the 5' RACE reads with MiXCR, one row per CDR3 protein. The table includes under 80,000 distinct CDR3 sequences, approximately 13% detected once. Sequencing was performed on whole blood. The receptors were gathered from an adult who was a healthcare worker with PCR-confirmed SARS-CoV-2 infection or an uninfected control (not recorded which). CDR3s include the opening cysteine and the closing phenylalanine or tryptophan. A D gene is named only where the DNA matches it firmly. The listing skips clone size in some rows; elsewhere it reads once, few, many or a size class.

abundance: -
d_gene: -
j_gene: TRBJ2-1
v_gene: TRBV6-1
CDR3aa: CASSEGRELYNEQFF
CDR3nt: TGTGCCAGCAGTGAAGGCAGGGAACTGTACAATGAGCAGTTCTTC

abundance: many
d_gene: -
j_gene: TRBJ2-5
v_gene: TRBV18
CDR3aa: CASSQLSSRETQYF
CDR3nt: TGTGCCAGCTCACAACTAAGTTCCCGCGAGACCCAGTACTTC

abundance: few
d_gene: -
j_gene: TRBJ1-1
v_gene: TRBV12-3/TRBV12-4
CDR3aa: CASSLAFQYNSGTEAFF
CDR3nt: TGTGCCAGCAGTTTAGCTTTCCAGTATAATAGTGGCACTGAAGCTTTCTTT

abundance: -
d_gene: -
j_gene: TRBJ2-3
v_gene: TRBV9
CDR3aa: CASSVGPGTDTQYF
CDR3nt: TGTGCCAGCAGCGTGGGGCCAGGCACAGATACGCAGTATTTT

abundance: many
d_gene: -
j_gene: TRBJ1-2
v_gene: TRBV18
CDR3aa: CASSATVGRGYGYTF
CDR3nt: TGTGCCAGCTCCGCGACAGTGGGAAGGGGCTATGGCTACACCTTC

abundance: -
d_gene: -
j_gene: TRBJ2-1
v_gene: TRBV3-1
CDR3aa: CASSQERLATYNEQFF
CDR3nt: TGTGCCAGCAGCCAAGAAAGGCTAGCAACCTACAATGAGCAGTTCTTC

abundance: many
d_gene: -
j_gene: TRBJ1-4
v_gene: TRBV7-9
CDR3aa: CASSFGVTNEKLFF
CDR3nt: TGTGCCAGCAGCTTCGGGGTAACTAATGAAAAACTGTTTTTT

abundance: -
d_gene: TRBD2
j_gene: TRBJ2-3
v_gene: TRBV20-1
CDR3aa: CSASPLAGGGDTQYF
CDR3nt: TGCAGTGCCTCCCCACTAGCGGGGGGCGGCGATACGCAGTATTTT

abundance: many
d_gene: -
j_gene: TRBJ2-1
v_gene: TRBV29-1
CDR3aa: CSVVSPSYNEQFF
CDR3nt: TGCAGCGTTGTGTCCCCCTCCTACAATGAGCAGTTCTTC

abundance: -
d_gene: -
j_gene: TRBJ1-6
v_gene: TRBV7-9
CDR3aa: CASSSEGPDSGSPPLHF
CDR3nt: TGTGCCAGCAGTTCAGAGGGCCCGGACAGCGGCTCCCCACCCCTCCACTTT

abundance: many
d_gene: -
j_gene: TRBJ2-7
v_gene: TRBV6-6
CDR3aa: CASSYDTGLEQYF
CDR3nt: TGTGCCAGCAGTTACGACACAGGCCTCGAGCAGTACTTC

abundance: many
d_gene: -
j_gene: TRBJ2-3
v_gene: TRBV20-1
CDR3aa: CSGGDPHTDTQYF
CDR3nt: TGCAGTGGGGGGGATCCGCACACAGATACGCAGTATTTT

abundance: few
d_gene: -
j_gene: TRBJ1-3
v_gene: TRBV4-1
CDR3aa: CASSQSPGHWSSGNTIYF
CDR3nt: TGCGCCAGCAGCCAAAGTCCGGGACATTGGAGCTCTGGAAACACCATATATTTT

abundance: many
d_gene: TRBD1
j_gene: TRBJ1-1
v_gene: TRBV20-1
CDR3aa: CSARTTGLNTEAFF
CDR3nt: TGCAGTGCTAGGACGACAGGGCTAAACACTGAAGCTTTCTTT

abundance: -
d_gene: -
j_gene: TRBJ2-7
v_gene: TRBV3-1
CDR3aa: CASSHATADHTHEQYF
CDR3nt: TGTGCCAGCAGCCATGCGACGGCGGACCATACTCACGAGCAGTACTTC

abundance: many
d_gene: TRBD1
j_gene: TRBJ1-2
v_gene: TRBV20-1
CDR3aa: CAYRGIYGYTF
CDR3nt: TGCGCCTACAGGGGGATCTATGGCTACACCTTC

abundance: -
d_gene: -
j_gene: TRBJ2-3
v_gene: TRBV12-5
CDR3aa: CASGLVPGKVPTDTQYF
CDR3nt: TGTGCTAGTGGTTTGGTACCAGGGAAGGTCCCCACAGATACGCAGTATTTT

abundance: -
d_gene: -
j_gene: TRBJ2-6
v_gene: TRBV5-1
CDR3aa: CASSLRAGTPGANVLTF
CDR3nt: TGCGCCAGCAGCTTAAGGGCAGGGACCCCTGGGGCCAACGTCCTGACTTTC

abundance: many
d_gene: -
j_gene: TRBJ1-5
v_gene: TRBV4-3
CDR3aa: CASSQDGLQPQHF
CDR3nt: TGCGCCAGCAGCCAAGATGGGCTACAGCCCCAGCATTTT

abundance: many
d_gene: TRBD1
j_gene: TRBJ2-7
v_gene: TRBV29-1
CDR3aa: CSVEDGTGNNYEQYF
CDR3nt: TGCAGCGTTGAAGATGGGACAGGGAACAACTACGAGCAGTACTTC

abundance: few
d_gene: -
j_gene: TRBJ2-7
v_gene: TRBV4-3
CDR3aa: CASSQVWAGTYEQYF
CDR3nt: TGCGCCAGCAGCCAAGTCTGGGCAGGGACCTACGAGCAGTACTTC

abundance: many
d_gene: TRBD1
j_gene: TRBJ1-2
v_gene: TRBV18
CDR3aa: CASSPQRDREDGYTF
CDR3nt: TGTGCCAGCTCACCCCAGAGGGACAGGGAGGATGGCTACACCTTC

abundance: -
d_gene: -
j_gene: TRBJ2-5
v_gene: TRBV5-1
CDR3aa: CASSLGSVYQETQYF
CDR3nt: TGCGCCAGCAGCTTGGGTTCGGTGTACCAAGAGACCCAGTACTTC

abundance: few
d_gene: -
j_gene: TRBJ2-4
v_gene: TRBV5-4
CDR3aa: CASSLGGARDIQYF
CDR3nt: TGTGCCAGCAGCTTGGGGGGGGCGAGGGACATTCAGTACTTC

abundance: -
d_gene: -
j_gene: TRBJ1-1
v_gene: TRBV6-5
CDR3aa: CASSYSGPPEAFF
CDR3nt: TGTGCCAGCAGTTACTCCGGACCGCCTGAAGCTTTCTTT

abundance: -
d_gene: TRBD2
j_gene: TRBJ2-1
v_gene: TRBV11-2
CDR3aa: CASSSTGLDLYNEQFF
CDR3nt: TGTGCCAGCAGCTCGACGGGACTAGACCTATACAATGAGCAGTTCTTC

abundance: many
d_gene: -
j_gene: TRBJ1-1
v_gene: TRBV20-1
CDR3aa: CSAYRLYGMNTEAFF
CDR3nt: TGCAGTGCTTATAGGCTGTACGGCATGAACACTGAAGCTTTCTTT

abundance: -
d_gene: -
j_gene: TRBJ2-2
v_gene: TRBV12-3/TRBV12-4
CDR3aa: CASTPRSLNTGELFF
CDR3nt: TGTGCCAGCACCCCCCGAAGCCTTAACACCGGGGAGCTGTTTTTT